This TCR beta chain is from a study of cytomegalovirus exposure and HLA in healthy donors. The overall study: Samples from HLA-typed donors yielded about 85 million unique TCRs in an early data release. Study observations and caveats: The classifier reportedly diagnosed cytomegalovirus status with high specificity and sensitivity. Presence/absence analyses treated sequencing depth as roughly uniform across donors.

Notes on this clone: Its matching antigen is unknown.

The study ran its PCR with 60 Vbeta and 13 Jbeta primers. Produced via immunoSEQ multiplex PCR; TCRdb's table is partial and in-frame only. The table lists around 100,000 clones, around 76% of them singletons. This CDR3 spans 15 amino acids. The V end lost 7 bases, the J end lost 4 bases, and 20 bases lay between the germline ends. Germline CDR1 reads SGHAT; CDR2 reads FQNNGV. This TCR derives from a woman aged 60-75 years in good health and CMV-seropositive. Sequences were obtained from PBMCs. The chain combines TRBV11-2 with TRBJ2-7; a possible D gene is TRBD1 (6 bases). The CDR3 reads CASTITGTEEYEQYF. The CDR3 nucleotides are TGTGCCAGCACCATTACAGGGACGGAAGAATACGAGCAGTACTTC.